These 20 T cell receptor beta chains came from one sample sequenced in a study of blood T cell repertoires in COVID-19. Generated by immunoSEQ multiplex PCR, the TCRdb table keeps only in-frame clones and is missing some. The sample consists of fewer than 90,000 clones, roughly nine tenths of them appearing once. The material sequenced was peripheral blood. All receptors derive from a man in his fifties with active or convalescent COVID-19.

V and J are TRBV28 and TRBJ1-1; 7 bases match TRBD1. This CDR3 region has 15 residues. The trim removed 2 bases at V and 2 bases at J, leaving 5 bases unmatched. Germline-derived CDR1 and CDR2 are MDHEN and SYDVKM. The CDR3 bases are TGTGCCAGCAGTTTAGGGACAGTCGGAAACACTGAAGCTTTCTTT. Residues: CASSLGTVGNTEAFF. Looking up the rest from reference TRBV28 and TRBJ1-1 gives the full variable domain: DVKVTQSSRYLVKRTGEKVFLECVQDMDHENMFWYRQDPGLGLRLIYFSYDVKMKEKGDIPEGYSVSREKKERFSLILESASTNQTSMYLCASSLGTVGNTEAFFGQGTRLTVV.

This sequence joins TRBV7-9 and TRBJ2-2; D possibly corresponds to TRBD1 (5 bases). V was clipped by 4 bases and J by 6 bases, with 12 bases between them. Germline V gene lookup returns CDR1 SEHNR and CDR2 FQNEAQ (reference sequence). This CDR3 contains 14 residues. The CDR3 region has the DNA TGTGCCAGCAGCTCAGGGTTTTGGTCCGGGGAGCTGTTTTTT. It specifies CASSSGFWSGELFF.

The rearrangement links TRBV12-3 or TRBV12-4 to TRBJ1-6, with no clear D. V shed 3 bases and J shed 8 bases, with 8 bases lying between them. This CDR3 comprises 13 residues. CDR3: CASSLGADSPLHF. The CDR3 coding sequence is TGTGCCAGCAGTTTGGGAGCGGATTCACCCCTCCACTTT.

The chain is built from TRBV7-2 and TRBJ2-7, with TRBD1 matching over 10 bases. The CDR3 sequence is 15 residues long. CDR1 SGHTA and CDR2 FQGNSA come from the germline V gene. With 1 base clipped from V and 3 bases from J, the junction kept 3 bases outside the gene matches. CDR3: CASSLVGTGDYEQYF. The CDR3 DNA sequence: TGTGCCAGCAGCTTAGTTGGGACAGGGGACTACGAGCAGTACTTC. Full variable domain (rest looked up from reference TRBV7-2 and TRBJ2-7): GAGVSQSPSNKVTEKGKDVELRCDPISGHTALYWYRQSLGQGLEFLIYFQGNSAPDKSGLPSDRFSAERTGGSVSTLTIQRTQQEDSAVYLCASSLVGTGDYEQYFGPGTRLTVT.

This clone was detected a few times. This chain uses TRBV6-5 with TRBJ1-1, with D tentatively TRBD1 (6 bases). V was cut by 6 bases and J by 8 bases, with 16 bases left in between. This CDR3 is built from 13 residues. CDR1 is MNHEY, CDR2 SVGAGI, per germline. The CDR3 sequence is CASSPSGGTEAFF. The CDR3 bases are TGTGCCAGCAGCCCCTCGGGAGGGACAGAAGCTTTCTTT.

The chain carries TRBV24-1 and TRBJ1-3; D not resolved. V was cut by 3 bases and J by 2 bases, with 4 bases left in between. The V gene's germline CDR1 is KGHDR and CDR2 SFDVKD. The CDR3 is made up of 13 amino acids. CDR3 loop: CATSDPAGNTIYF. For the CDR3, the DNA is TGTGCCACCAGTGATCCCGCTGGAAACACCATATATTTT.

The chain links TRBV6-7 to TRBJ2-1; a weak D match, TRBD2 (6 bases). TRBV6-7 is an ORF for which the function is uncertain. Trimming took off 10 bases at V and 4 bases at J, with 17 bases between the two ends. The CDR3 is 14 residues long. This CDR3 reads CATIERGGYNEQFF. Written as DNA, the CDR3 is TGTGCCACCATCGAGAGGGGAGGTTACAATGAGCAGTTCTTC.

This clone was recorded only once. J is TRBJ1-6 and V is TRBV5-6; 7 bases map to TRBD1. CDR1 and CDR2 from the germline V gene are SGHDT and YYEEEE. CDR3 length: 14 residues. The trim removed 3 bases at V and 9 bases at J, leaving 6 bases unmatched. The chain's CDR3 is CASSSTGVASPLHF. For the CDR3, the DNA is TGTGCCAGCAGCTCCACAGGGGTTGCTTCACCCCTCCACTTT.

The chain has TRBV18 and TRBJ2-1; TRBD2 matches at 7 bases. Germline trimming cut 0 bases from V and 9 bases from J; bases unmatched to any gene: 8. The CDR3 is 15 amino acids. Germline values: CDR1 KGHSH, CDR2 LQKENI. CDR3 DNA: TGTGCCAGCTCACCACCCCGGACTAGTACCATTGAGCAGTTCTTC. Translated: CASSPPRTSTIEQFF.

The chain is built from TRBV18 and TRBJ2-5; the match to TRBD2 covers 10 bases. The trim removed 4 bases at V and 3 bases at J, leaving 8 bases unmatched. The CDR3 length is 16 residues. Germline loops: CDR1 KGHSH, CDR2 LQKENI. This CDR3 is CASSLRTSGREETQYF. The CDR3 DNA sequence: TGTGCCAGCTCACTTCGGACTAGCGGCCGTGAAGAGACCCAGTACTTC.

The chain links TRBV6-5 to TRBJ1-1; D gene uncertain. This CDR3 has 14 amino acids. V was pared by 6 bases and J by 0 bases, with 11 bases between. Per germline, CDR1 MNHEY and CDR2 SVGAGI. CDR3 sequence: CASRVTRMNTEAFF. The CDR3 DNA is TGTGCCAGCAGGGTGACACGTATGAACACTGAAGCTTTCTTT.

This clone has a handful of counts. The chain combines TRBV3-1 (or the pseudogene TRBV3-2) with TRBJ1-6; 8 nucleotides line up with TRBD1. The CDR3 contains 15 residues. V trimming: 4 bases; J trimming: 9 bases; junction bases outside the gene matches: 8. The germline V gene encodes CDR1 LGHDT and CDR2 YNNKEL (reference sequence). DNA of the CDR3: TGTGCCAGCAGCCCCACCGCAGGGGGCGTTTCACCCCTCCACTTT. Its protein product is CASSPTAGGVSPLHF.

V usage is TRBV6-2 or TRBV6-3 and J usage is TRBJ1-6; D uncertain. V shed 0 bases and J shed 14 bases, with 17 bases lying between them. Per the germline V gene, CDR1 is MNHEY and CDR2 is SVGEGT. The CDR3 is made up of 15 amino acids. The CDR3 nucleotides read TGTGCCAGCAGTTACTCTCTAAGTATGACTTTGGCCCTCCACTTT. This encodes CASSYSLSMTLALHF.

V usage is TRBV18 and J usage is TRBJ1-2, with D tentatively TRBD1 (6 bases). Germline loops: CDR1 KGHSH, CDR2 LQKENI. Trimming removed 1 base from V and 3 bases from J, with 9 bases in between. There are 14 residues in the CDR3. CDR3 sequence reads: CASSPRAGDYGYTF. The CDR3 DNA follows: TGTGCCAGCTCACCACGGGCAGGGGACTATGGCTACACCTTC.

In this sample, this clone turned up a few times. V usage is TRBV27 and J usage is TRBJ2-7, with D maybe TRBD1 (7 bases). This CDR3 comprises 14 residues. CDR1 is MNHEY, CDR2 SMNVEV, per germline (reference sequence). Trimming pared 1 base from V and 11 bases from J, leaving 18 bases between. CDR3 bases: TGTGCCAGCAGTTTATTCATGGAGGGGGCAATGAAGTACTTC. Encoded protein: CASSLFMEGAMKYF.

J is TRBJ1-1 and V is TRBV18, with a tentative D call TRBD1 (5 bases). CDR1 is KGHSH, CDR2 LQKENI, per germline. The CDR3 is 15 residues long. V shed 6 bases and J shed 0 bases, with 14 bases lying between them. CDR3 in amino acids: CASSPSGGMNTEAFF. In nucleotides, the CDR3 is TGTGCCAGCTCGCCCTCGGGGGGAATGAACACTGAAGCTTTCTTT.

This chain connects TRBV7-2 to TRBJ2-5; the D gene is possibly TRBD2 (6 bases). In germline, CDR1 is SGHTA, CDR2 FQGNSA. The CDR3 loop spans 15 amino acids. V gave up 1 base and J gave up 4 bases, with 13 bases separating them. The chain's CDR3 is CASSLVADYGETQYF. In DNA form, the CDR3 reads TGTGCCAGCAGCTTAGTGGCGGACTATGGAGAGACCCAGTACTTC. The whole variable domain, remainder taken from reference TRBV7-2 and TRBJ2-5, is GAGVSQSPSNKVTEKGKDVELRCDPISGHTALYWYRQSLGQGLEFLIYFQGNSAPDKSGLPSDRFSAERTGGSVSTLTIQRTQQEDSAVYLCASSLVADYGETQYFGPGTRLLVL.

J is TRBJ2-1 and V is TRBV24-1; 11 bases are shared with TRBD2. Germline CDR1 is KGHDR and CDR2 is SFDVKD. This CDR3 is 20 amino acids long. The V and J ends lost 0 bases and 7 bases, in that order; junction bases with no gene match: 16. The CDR3 spells CATSDLNLVAGGKYKNEQFF. CDR3 nucleotides: TGTGCCACCAGTGATTTGAATCTGGTAGCGGGGGGGAAATATAAAAATGAGCAGTTCTTC.

The chain is built from TRBV5-6 and TRBJ2-1; 12 bases match TRBD2. The CDR3 extends over 15 amino acids. V shed 4 bases and J 9 bases; nucleotides not matched to a gene: 8. Germline V lookup: CDR1 SGHDT, CDR2 YYEEEE. The CDR3 is CASSTRLAGVGEQFF. The CDR3 bases are TGTGCCAGCAGCACCCGACTAGCGGGGGTCGGTGAGCAGTTCTTC. Filled out from reference TRBV5-6 and TRBJ2-1, the complete variable domain reads DAGVTQSPTHLIKTRGQQVTLRCSPKSGHDTVSWYQQALGQGPQFIFQYYEEEERQRGNFPDRFSGHQFPNYSSELNVNALLLGDSALYLCASSTRLAGVGEQFFGPGTRLTVL.

The rearrangement uses TRBV24-1 and TRBJ1-5, with TRBD1 as a possible D gene (6 bases). V was trimmed by 7 bases and J by 4 bases, leaving 13 bases between them. Germline V gene data show CDR1 as KGHDR and CDR2 as SFDVKD. This CDR3 comprises 14 residues. CDR3 sequence reads: CATRSGQQNQPQHF. The CDR3 DNA is TGTGCCACCAGAAGTGGACAGCAAAATCAGCCCCAGCATTTT.